Below are 26 T cell receptor beta chains sequenced from a single sample in a study of blood T cell repertoires in COVID-19. TCRdb's table, derived via immunoSEQ multiplex PCR, lists solely in-frame clones and lacks some. The table shows approximately 210,000 clones, with 83% occurring only once. Material for sequencing was peripheral blood. The origin of the receptors is a woman in her thirties or forties with active or convalescent COVID-19.

This clone was picked up one time. The rearrangement links TRBV18 to TRBJ2-5, with 8 bases matching TRBD1. Trimming took 3 bases from V and 2 from J; bases not matched to a gene: 8. This CDR3 has 16 residues. In germline, CDR1 is KGHSH, CDR2 LQKENI. The CDR3, as DNA: TGTGCCAGCTCACCCCGGACAGGGTCGCAACAAGAGACCCAGTACTTC. It is translated as CASSPRTGSQQETQYF. The full variable domain, its missing parts supplied by reference TRBV18 and TRBJ2-5, is NAGVMQNPRHLVRRRGQEARLRCSPMKGHSHVYWYRQLPEEGLKFMVYLQKENIIDESGMPKERFSAEFPKEGPSILRIQQVVRGDSAAYFCASSPRTGSQQETQYFGPGTRLLVL.

The chain uses TRBV6-2 or TRBV6-3 and TRBJ2-1, with D unclear. The CDR3 totals 15 residues. V shed 0 bases and J shed 10 bases, with 16 bases lying between them. The germline gives CDR1 MNHEY, CDR2 SVGEGT. The CDR3 here is CASSYSRFFHREQFF. CDR3 nucleotide sequence: TGTGCCAGCAGTTACTCGAGGTTCTTTCACCGCGAGCAGTTCTTC.

This chain uses TRBV2 with TRBJ2-3; 10 positions match TRBD2. This CDR3 comprises 14 residues. The junction had 4 bases not matched to a gene; V was cut back by 6 bases and J by 4 bases. Germline CDR1 is SNHLY and CDR2 is FYNNEI. CDR3 amino acids: CASRTSGVADTQYF. The CDR3 nucleotides are TGTGCCAGCAGAACTAGCGGGGTTGCAGATACGCAGTATTTT.

This clone has just one count. The chain combines TRBV4-2 with TRBJ2-7; D not resolved. CDR3 length: 12 amino acids. The V end lost 0 bases, the J end lost 4 bases, and 4 bases lay between the germline ends. Germline CDR1 is LGHNA and CDR2 is YNFKEQ. The CDR3 DNA is TGTGCCAGCAGCCAAGAAACTTACGAGCAGTACTTC. This encodes CASSQETYEQYF.

The chain recombines TRBV29-1 with TRBJ1-2, with a tentative D call TRBD1 (5 bases). The V end was cut by 7 bases, the J end by 3 bases, with 15 bases between. This CDR3 is 13 amino acids long. Germline V gene data show CDR1 as SQVTM and CDR2 as ANQGSEA. The CDR3, as DNA: TGCAGCGCCACGGGCGGGGGGGACTATGGCTACACCTTC. Its translation is CSATGGGDYGYTF.

DNA for the CDR3: TGTGCCAGTAGTAGCGGCATCGGGGCCTACGAGCAGTACTTC. This encodes CASSSGIGAYEQYF. The chain recombines TRBV19 with TRBJ2-7; TRBD2 might be the D (5 bases). V was clipped by 4 bases and J by 2 bases, with 12 bases between them. The CDR3 loop spans 14 amino acids. Germline V CDR1 and CDR2: LNHDA, SQIVND (reference sequence).

V gene TRBV7-2 combines with J gene TRBJ1-1, with 7 bases identical to TRBD1. V gave up 6 bases and J gave up 0 bases; unmatched junction bases: 4. The CDR3 is made up of 14 amino acids. In germline, CDR1 is SGHTA, CDR2 FQGNSA. DNA of the CDR3: TGTGCCAGCAGTCGACAGGGAATGAACACTGAAGCTTTCTTT. Its translation is CASSRQGMNTEAFF.

This clone was picked up one time. V and J are TRBV11-3 and TRBJ2-1, with D possibly matching TRBD2 (5 bases). V was trimmed by 5 bases and J by 3 bases, leaving 11 bases between them. The CDR3 has 14 residues. CDR1 SGHNT and CDR2 YENEEA come from the germline V gene. CDR3 sequence reads: CASSPGVNYNEQFF. The CDR3 region has the DNA TGTGCCAGCAGCCCCGGGGTTAACTACAATGAGCAGTTCTTC. The full variable domain, its missing parts supplied by reference TRBV11-3 and TRBJ2-1, is EAGVVQSPRYKIIEKKQPVAFWCNPISGHNTLYWYLQNLGQGPELLIRYENEEAVDDSQLPKDRFSAERLKGVDSTLKIQPAELGDSAVYLCASSPGVNYNEQFFGPGTRLTVL.

This clone was detected only a few times. The gene calls are TRBV7-2 and TRBJ2-2; tentative D call: TRBD1 (6 bases). The CDR3 length is 15 residues. The V end was cut by 1 base, the J end by 7 bases, with 13 bases between. Germline assignment: CDR1 SGHTA and CDR2 FQGNSA. CDR3 sequence reads: CASSLDRVRNGELFF. The DNA for the CDR3 is TGTGCCAGCAGCTTAGACAGGGTACGGAACGGGGAGCTGTTTTTT.

This sequence joins TRBV5-4 and TRBJ2-5; 9 nucleotides line up with TRBD1. The V and J ends lost 3 bases and 3 bases, in that order; junction bases with no gene match: 3. Germline V gives CDR1 SGHNT, CDR2 YYREEE (reference sequence). The CDR3 extends over 14 amino acids. This CDR3 is CASSSTGGEETQYF. The CDR3 DNA reads TGTGCCAGCAGCTCTACAGGGGGCGAAGAGACCCAGTACTTC. Looking up the rest from reference TRBV5-4 and TRBJ2-5 gives the full variable domain: ETGVTQSPTHLIKTRGQQVTLRCSSQSGHNTVSWYQQALGQGPQFIFQYYREEENGRGNFPPRFSGLQFPNYSSELNVNALELDDSALYLCASSSTGGEETQYFGPGTRLLVL.

This chain connects TRBV11-2 to TRBJ1-2; TRBD1 matches at 10 bases. CDR1 is SGHAT and CDR2 is FQNNGV in the germline V gene. CDR3 length equals 18 residues. V lost 4 bases to trimming and J lost 4 bases; unmatched junction nucleotides: 15. Here the CDR3 reads CASSSPQGTGVVAYGYTF. The DNA of the CDR3 is TGTGCCAGCAGCTCCCCCCAGGGGACAGGGGTAGTAGCCTATGGCTACACCTTC.

The CDR3 DNA reads as TGTGCCAGCGATCTCGGGGGGGCCGGCACAGATACGCAGTATTTT. Encoded protein: CASDLGGAGTDTQYF. The V gene is TRBV9, the J gene TRBJ2-3; 8 bases match TRBD2. The CDR3 has 15 residues. The ends lost 7 bases at V and 1 base at J; junction bases unmatched: 8. The germline V gene has CDR1 SGDLS and CDR2 YYNGEE.

The chain's CDR3 is CASSLGDYQLREQFF. The CDR3 bases are TGTGCCAGCAGCTTGGGGGACTACCAGCTCCGAGAGCAGTTCTTC. The chain couples TRBV5-8 to TRBJ2-1, with 7 positions matching TRBD2. There are 15 residues in the CDR3. V gave up 0 bases and J gave up 10 bases; unmatched junction bases: 10. Germline CDR1 reads SGHTS; CDR2 reads YDEGEE. Supplemented by reference TRBV5-8 and TRBJ2-1, the full variable domain reads EAGVTQSPTHLIKTRGQQATLRCSPISGHTSVYWYQQALGLGLQFLLWYDEGEERNRGNFPPRFSGRQFPNYSSELNVNALELEDSALYLCASSLGDYQLREQFFGPGTRLTVL.

The CDR3 here is CASSQVLTGAYNEQFF. In DNA, the CDR3 is TGTGCCAGCAGCCAAGTGCTGACAGGCGCCTACAATGAGCAGTTCTTC. The rearrangement uses TRBV3-1 (or the pseudogene TRBV3-2) and TRBJ2-1; D possibly corresponds to TRBD1 (6 bases). Trimming cost V 1 base and J 2 bases, with 12 bases left between them. From germline, CDR1 is LGHDT and CDR2 YNNKEL (reference sequence). The CDR3 sequence is 16 residues long.

This chain joins TRBV30 and TRBJ1-2; 9 nucleotides match TRBD1. Losses at the gene ends were 5 bases for V and 8 bases for J; bases not matched to a gene: 9. The CDR3 is made up of 13 amino acids. The germline CDR1 and CDR2 sequences are GTSNPN and SVGIG (reference sequence). CDR3 sequence: CAWVRDRANGYTF. CDR3 nucleotide sequence: TGTGCCTGGGTCCGGGACAGGGCTAACGGCTACACCTTC.

The rearrangement links TRBV10-3 to TRBJ2-1; 14 bases match TRBD2. Germline V gives CDR1 ENHRY, CDR2 SYGVKD. V shed 8 bases and J 0 bases; nucleotides not matched to a gene: 12. The CDR3 is 19 amino acids. The chain's CDR3 is CAIFRAGTSGGSSYNEQFF. DNA of the CDR3: TGTGCCATCTTTCGAGCCGGGACTAGCGGGGGAAGCTCCTACAATGAGCAGTTCTTC.

The J gene is TRBJ1-2, the V gene TRBV29-1; 10 nucleotides match TRBD1. The V gene end was trimmed by 5 bases and the J gene end by 8 bases; junction bases not matched to a gene: 11. CDR1 is SQVTM and CDR2 is ANQGSEA in the germline V gene. The CDR3 runs 14 residues. CDR3 residues: CSVRPGQGSRGYTF. DNA of the CDR3: TGCAGCGTTCGGCCGGGACAGGGGTCAAGGGGCTACACCTTC.

The chain links TRBV2 to TRBJ1-2; TRBD1 is a possible D gene (6 bases). Germline V gene data show CDR1 as SNHLY and CDR2 as FYNNEI. The V end was cut by 6 bases, the J end by 0 bases, with 17 bases between. The CDR3 contains 16 residues. DNA for the CDR3: TGTGCCAGCAGGGGGGCTCCAGGGTCGACTAACTATGGCTACACCTTC. As protein: CASRGAPGSTNYGYTF.

This clone was detected once. One end of the junction fails to match germline, which may point to a read error. V and J are TRBV7-7 and TRBJ2-5; D is ambiguous. Germline CDR1 is SSHAT and CDR2 is FNYEAQ (reference sequence). The CDR3 runs to 13 residues. CDR3 protein: CASTLNPGETQYF. CDR3 coding DNA: TGTGCTAGCACCCTTAACCCCGGAGAGACCCAGTACTTC. The whole variable domain, remainder taken from reference TRBV7-7 and TRBJ2-5, is GAGVSQSPRYKVTKRGQDVTLRCDPISSHATLYWYQQALGQGPEFLTYFNYEAQPDKSGLPSDRFSAERPEGSISTLTIQRTEQRDSAMYRCASTLNPGETQYFGPGTRLLVL.

The chain carries TRBV4-1 and TRBJ1-5; 9 bases are shared with TRBD1. Trimming took 5 bases from V and 7 from J; bases not matched to a gene: 9. The CDR3 loop spans 15 amino acids. Germline CDR1 MGHRA, CDR2 YSYEKL. CDR3 loop: CASSIGTGRGQPQHF. In nucleotides, the CDR3 is TGCGCCAGCAGCATAGGGACAGGGAGAGGGCAGCCCCAGCATTTT.

The chain recombines TRBV27 with TRBJ2-1; TRBD1 aligns across 8 bases. With 2 bases clipped from V and 8 bases from J, the junction kept 11 bases outside the gene matches. Germline-derived CDR1 and CDR2 are MNHEY and SMNVEV (reference sequence). The CDR3 contains 16 residues. The CDR3 coding sequence is TGTGCCAGCAGTTTAGAACAGGGGGGCTCCACCGATGAGCAGTTCTTC. Translation: CASSLEQGGSTDEQFF.

The V call is TRBV25-1, the J call TRBJ1-1, with no clear D. The CDR3 consists of 13 residues. With 3 bases removed from V and 11 bases from J, the gap between germline ends came to 16 bases. CDR1 MGHDK and CDR2 SYGVNS come from the germline V gene. CDR3 nucleotide sequence: TGTGCCAGCAGTGAGGGCGGACGGGGAGCGGCTTTCTTT. Amino acid sequence: CASSEGGRGAAFF.

The chain joins TRBV9 to TRBJ2-2; possible D gene TRBD1, 6 bases. Trimming left V 0 bases short and J 1 base short, with 13 bases between. CDR3 length equals 17 residues. CDR1 and CDR2 from the germline V gene are SGDLS and YYNGEE. In DNA, the CDR3 is TGTGCCAGCAGCGTAGTGGCAGGGGCCATGAACACCGGGGAGCTGTTTTTT. It encodes CASSVVAGAMNTGELFF.

The chain combines TRBV7-8 with TRBJ2-2; 9 positions agree with TRBD1. This CDR3 has 15 amino acids. Germline CDR1 SGHVS, CDR2 FQNEAQ. V trimming: 3 bases; J trimming: 5 bases; junction bases outside the gene matches: 4. This CDR3 is CASSFGTGMTGELFF. The DNA for the CDR3 is TGTGCCAGCAGCTTCGGGACAGGGATGACCGGGGAGCTGTTTTTT.

The rearrangement links TRBV2 to TRBJ1-4; 11 bases fit TRBD1. This CDR3 is 14 amino acids long. V dropped 7 bases and J dropped 7; count of bases not matched to a gene: 5. Germline CDR1 and CDR2: SNHLY and FYNNEI. CDR3 DNA: TGTGCCAGCATCCCGGACAGGGGGCGTGAAAAACTGTTTTTT. It is translated as CASIPDRGREKLFF.

CDR3 amino acids: CASSPQGTDTQYF. The CDR3 region has the DNA TGTGCCAGCAGCCCTCAGGGGACAGATACGCAGTATTTT. The V and J genes are TRBV2 and TRBJ2-3, with D possibly TRBD1 on 6 matching bases. CDR1 and CDR2 (germline): SNHLY, FYNNEI. The CDR3 totals 13 residues. Trimming stripped 6 bases from V and 3 bases from J, with 10 bases between.